This T cell receptor beta chain was sequenced during a study of control samples from healthy donors and cancer patients (dated by TCRdb to the early 2020s). On this clone itself: The antigen it binds to is not known. Within one base of it there is no much larger clone, and no base qualities were kept.

The germline V gene gives CDR1 as SGHTA and CDR2 as FQGNSA. Trimming leaves V shorter by 5 bases and J shorter by 3 bases, with the junction holding 7 bases beyond the gene matches. There are 18 amino acids in the CDR3, from cysteine to phenylalanine inclusive. CDR3 DNA is the only sequence kept; it has 54 bases, read in frame from the first base. The library was obtained by the immunoSEQ multiplex PCR assay. The table comes from immuneACCESS by way of TCRdb, which keeps in-frame sequences with V and J called. Part of the clones is missing from these tables; in studies checked, under half for an unresolved V gene and the rest for unknown reasons. The sample table shows nearly 200,000 clones, and about 90% are seen once. The top ten clones comprise roughly 1.9% of the sample.

The chain is assembled from TRBV7-2 and TRBJ2-1; 16 middle bases align to TRBD2. Sequenced sample: blood. The receptor comes from a man aged 25 to 40 in good health. Here is the DNA: TGTGCCAGCAGCCCCGGGACTAGCGGGGGGGCCTTCTACAATGAGCAGTTCTTC. This translates into CASSPGTSGGAFYNEQFF.